The following is a T cell receptor (beta chain) sequence with its context. With 2 bases removed from V and 8 bases from J, the gap between germline ends came to 3 bases. This CDR3 region has 10 residues. Germline V CDR1 and CDR2: SGHDN, FVKESK. This sample was taken from a study of blood T cell repertoires in COVID-19. About the study: COVID-19 samples, acute and convalescent, were from the United States, Italy and Spain. PBMCs, B-cell-depleted T cells, or T cells were the source of the cDNA or gDNA that made up the material.

Under the authors' procedure: By means of reference gene primer amplification, nucleated cell counts were estimated. Clones were read by immunoSEQ multiplex PCR, and TCRdb kept only the in-frame ones, dropping some. That table furnishes V, J and clone size, whereas the DNA furnished D and trimming. The data show 190,000 or so clones, around 89% seen once. The chain employs TRBV14 and TRBJ1-1, with D hard to call. The sequenced sample consisted of peripheral blood. This receptor was identified in a woman in her thirties with acute or convalescent COVID-19. The CDR3 is CASSQPEAFF. CDR3 in DNA: TGTGCCAGCAGCCAACCAGAAGCTTTCTTT.